Listed below are T cell receptor beta chains from one sample, sequenced in a study of blood T cells in healthy people across ages. Each CDR3 protein is one row after TCRdb ran MiXCR on the 5' RACE reads. This table holds almost 550,000 distinct CDR3 sequences, 24% found once. The sample was also linked to a second study, of T cells of mothers and their children.

Sequencing used blood. The receptors come from a boy aged 10-17 years in good health. The CDR3 runs from the conserved cysteine through the conserved F or W. D genes are given only for firm matches. Not all rows give a size; the values are once, few, many and, for expanded clones, a class.

size	D	V	J	CDR3	DNA
NA	TRBD2	TRBV4-1	TRBJ2-5	CASSQARGLGVETQYF	TGCGCCAGCAGCCAAGCGCGGGGGTTGGGGGTAGAGACCCAGTACTTC
few	NA	TRBV6-2/TRBV6-3	TRBJ2-5	CASRLRTETQYF	TGTGCCAGCAGGCTTCGAACGGAGACCCAGTACTTC
few	TRBD2	TRBV29-1	TRBJ2-3	CSARTSGADTQYF	TGCAGCGCGAGGACTAGCGGAGCAGATACGCAGTATTTT
NA	NA	TRBV7-2	TRBJ2-7	CASSQFGQSSYEQYF	TGTGCCAGCAGCCAATTTGGACAGAGCTCCTACGAGCAGTACTTC
NA	TRBD2	TRBV6-1	TRBJ2-7	CASSEAPRGGQYF	TGTGCCAGCAGTGAAGCGCCCCGGGGGGGGCAGTACTTC
NA	NA	TRBV7-9	TRBJ2-5	CASSLDGTETQYF	TGTGCCAGCAGCTTAGATGGCACAGAGACCCAGTACTTC
few	TRBD2	TRBV10-3	TRBJ2-3	CAIKGGASGLTDTQYF	TGTGCCATCAAGGGCGGGGCTAGCGGCCTCACAGATACGCAGTATTTT
many	NA	TRBV7-2	TRBJ2-5	CASSLLKIETQYF	TGTGCCAGCAGCTTACTAAAGATAGAGACCCAGTACTTC
few	NA	TRBV6-2/TRBV6-3	TRBJ1-1	CASGQGAEAFF	TGTGCCAGCGGCCAGGGAGCTGAAGCTTTCTTT
NA	NA	TRBV20-1	TRBJ2-3	CSANAPSSTDTQYF	TGCAGTGCTAACGCGCCTAGCAGCACAGATACGCAGTATTTT
NA	TRBD1	TRBV24-1	TRBJ1-5	CATSDGQVSNQPQHF	TGTGCCACCAGTGATGGACAGGTTAGCAATCAGCCCCAGCATTTT
NA	TRBD2	TRBV16	TRBJ2-1	CASSRRGGMDNEQFF	TGTGCCAGCAGCCGGCGGGGGGGCATGGACAATGAGCAGTTCTTC
NA	TRBD1	TRBV5-6	TRBJ1-2	CASRRFGVRDRARYGYTF	TGTGCCAGCAGACGTTTTGGCGTACGGGACAGGGCTCGCTATGGCTACACCTTC
once	NA	TRBV28	TRBJ2-1	CASKVGYGSYNEQFF	TGTGCCAGCAAAGTGGGATATGGCTCCTACAATGAGCAGTTCTTC
NA	TRBD1	TRBV5-1	TRBJ2-7	CASSTQPGQGSYEQYF	TGCGCCAGCAGCACTCAACCGGGACAGGGGTCCTACGAGCAGTACTTC
few	NA	TRBV27	TRBJ1-4	CASSLRGVSEKLFF	TGTGCCAGCAGTTTAAGGGGTGTCTCAGAAAAACTGTTTTTT
few	NA	TRBV20-1	TRBJ1-4	CSAPRDFNEKLFF	TGCAGTGCTCCCAGGGACTTCAATGAAAAACTGTTTTTT
few	NA	TRBV28	TRBJ2-7	CASSPIRDGDYEQYF	TGTGCCAGCAGCCCAATCCGGGACGGAGACTACGAGCAGTACTTC
NA	NA	TRBV28	TRBJ2-2	CASSFLVTGELFF	TGTGCCAGCAGTTTTCTAGTGACCGGGGAGCTGTTTTTT
once	TRBD1	TRBV2	TRBJ2-1	CASSRQGADNEQFF	TGTGCCAGCAGCAGGCAGGGGGCGGACAATGAGCAGTTCTTC
NA	TRBD1	TRBV12-3/TRBV12-4	TRBJ2-1	CATSKDRHYNEQFF	TGTGCCACCTCCAAGGACAGGCACTACAATGAGCAGTTCTTC
few	TRBD2	TRBV20-1	TRBJ2-7	CSARSPTSDEQYF	TGCAGTGCTAGGTCCCCTACTAGCGACGAGCAGTACTTC